Below, one TCR beta chain is given with its context. Its antigen is unknown. The germline CDR1 and CDR2 sequences are SEHNR and FQNEAQ (reference sequence). Trimming removed 5 bases from V and 6 bases from J, with 24 bases in between. This CDR3 spans 17 amino acids. The sample originates from a study of blood T cells in healthy people across ages. Study results and limitations: The study regarded diversity estimates from one million T cells as underestimates. Older age went with lower TCR beta diversity per million T cells, in a roughly linear way. Aged donors had fewer naive CD4+ cells and lower diversity than long-lived donors.

A J-beta primer mix and a sample-barcoded 5' primer were used in a second PCR of roughly 7 to 12 cycles. The authors tagged each cDNA molecule using a template-switch adaptor with 12 random nucleotides. TCRdb called the 5' RACE reads again in MiXCR, with one record for every CDR3 protein. The sample lists fewer than 950,000 distinct CDR3 sequences, around 36% occurring once. The sequenced sample consisted of blood. This clonotype was sampled from a man aged 18 to 30 in good health. The chain carries TRBV7-9 and TRBJ2-3, with D hard to call. DNA for the CDR3: TGTGCCAGCAGCCCCCAACTCGGCGGCACAAGGGCCGATACGCAGTATTTT. Residues: CASSPQLGGTRADTQYF.